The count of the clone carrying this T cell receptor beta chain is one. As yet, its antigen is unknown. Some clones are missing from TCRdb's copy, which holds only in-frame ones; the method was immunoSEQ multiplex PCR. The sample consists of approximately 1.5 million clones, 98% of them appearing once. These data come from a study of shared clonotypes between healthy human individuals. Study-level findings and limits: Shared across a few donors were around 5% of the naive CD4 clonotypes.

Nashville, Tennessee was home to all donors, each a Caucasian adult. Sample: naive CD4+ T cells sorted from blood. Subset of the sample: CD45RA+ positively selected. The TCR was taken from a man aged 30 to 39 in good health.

The CDR3 sequence: CASSLADWAYEQYF. In DNA, the CDR3 is TGCGCCAGCAGCTTGGCCGATTGGGCCTACGAGCAGTACTTC. The V and J genes are TRBV5-1 and TRBJ2-7; D not certain. V was pared by 0 bases and J by 2 bases, with 9 bases between. Germline CDR1 is SGHRS and CDR2 is YFSETQ. There are 14 residues in the CDR3. The variable domain in full, with the rest retrieved from reference TRBV5-1 and TRBJ2-7, is KAGVTQTPRYLIKTRGQQVTLSCSPISGHRSVSWYQQTPGQGLQFLFEYFSETQRNKGNFPGRFSGRQFSNSRSEMNVSTLELGDSALYLCASSLADWAYEQYFGPGTRLTVT.